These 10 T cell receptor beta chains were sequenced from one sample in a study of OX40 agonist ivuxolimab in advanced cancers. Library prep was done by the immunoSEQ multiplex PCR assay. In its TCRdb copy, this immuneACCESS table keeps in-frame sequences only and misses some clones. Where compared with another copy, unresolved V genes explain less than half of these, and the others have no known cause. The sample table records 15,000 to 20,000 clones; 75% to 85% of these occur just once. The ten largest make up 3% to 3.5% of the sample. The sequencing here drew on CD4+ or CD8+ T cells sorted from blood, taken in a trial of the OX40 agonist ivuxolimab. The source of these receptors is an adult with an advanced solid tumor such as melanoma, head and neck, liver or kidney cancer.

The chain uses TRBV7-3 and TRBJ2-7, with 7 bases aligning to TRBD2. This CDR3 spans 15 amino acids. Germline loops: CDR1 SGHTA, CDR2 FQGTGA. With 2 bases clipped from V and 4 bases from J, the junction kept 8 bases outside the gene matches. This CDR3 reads CASSLSPGGGYEQYF. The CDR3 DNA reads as TGTGCCAGCAGCTTATCCCCGGGAGGTGGGTACGAGCAGTACTTC.

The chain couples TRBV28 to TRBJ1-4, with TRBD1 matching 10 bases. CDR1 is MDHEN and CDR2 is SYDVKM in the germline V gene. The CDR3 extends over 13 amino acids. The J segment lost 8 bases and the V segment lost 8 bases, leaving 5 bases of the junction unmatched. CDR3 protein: CASRDRGGEKLFF. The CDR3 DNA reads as TGTGCCAGCCGGGACAGGGGAGGAGAAAAACTGTTTTTT.

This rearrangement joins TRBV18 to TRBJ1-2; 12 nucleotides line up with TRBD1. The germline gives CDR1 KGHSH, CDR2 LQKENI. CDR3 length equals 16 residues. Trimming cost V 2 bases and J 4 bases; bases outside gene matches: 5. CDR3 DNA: TGTGCCAGCTCACCAGGGACAGGGGGCTCGGTCTATGGCTACACCTTC. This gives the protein CASSPGTGGSVYGYTF.

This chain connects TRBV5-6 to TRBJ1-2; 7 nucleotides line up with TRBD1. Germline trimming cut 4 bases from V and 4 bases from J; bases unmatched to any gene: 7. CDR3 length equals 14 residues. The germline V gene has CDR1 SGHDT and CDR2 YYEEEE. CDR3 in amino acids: CASSPDRVGYGYTF. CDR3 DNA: TGTGCCAGCAGCCCTGACAGGGTGGGCTATGGCTACACCTTC.

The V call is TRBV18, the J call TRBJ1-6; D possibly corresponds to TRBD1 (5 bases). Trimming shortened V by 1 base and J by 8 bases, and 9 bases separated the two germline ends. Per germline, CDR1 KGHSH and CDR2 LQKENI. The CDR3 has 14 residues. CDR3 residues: CASSPRGGDSPLHF. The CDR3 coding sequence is TGTGCCAGCTCACCACGTGGAGGGGATTCACCCCTCCACTTT.

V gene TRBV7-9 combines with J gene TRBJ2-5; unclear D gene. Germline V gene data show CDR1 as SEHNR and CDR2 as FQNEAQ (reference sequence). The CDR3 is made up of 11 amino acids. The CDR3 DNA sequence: TGTGCGGGTCTGACCCAAGAGACCCAGTACTTC. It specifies CAGLTQETQYF.

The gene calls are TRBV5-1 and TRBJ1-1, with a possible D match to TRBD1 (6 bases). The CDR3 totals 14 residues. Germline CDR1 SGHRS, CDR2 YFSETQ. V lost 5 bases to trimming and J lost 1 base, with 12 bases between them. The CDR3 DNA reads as TGCGCCAGCAGATTTACAGGGCCGAACACTGAAGCTTTCTTT. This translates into CASRFTGPNTEAFF.

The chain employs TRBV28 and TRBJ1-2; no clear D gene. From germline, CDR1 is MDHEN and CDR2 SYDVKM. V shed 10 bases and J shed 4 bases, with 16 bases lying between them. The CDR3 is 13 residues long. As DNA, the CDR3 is TGTGCCACTTGGGCAAGGAGCGGCTATGGCTACACCTTC. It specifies CATWARSGYGYTF.

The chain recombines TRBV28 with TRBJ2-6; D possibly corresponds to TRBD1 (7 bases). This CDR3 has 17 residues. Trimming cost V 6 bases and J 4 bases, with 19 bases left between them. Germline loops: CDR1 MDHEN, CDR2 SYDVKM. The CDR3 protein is CASSRETGRTGANVLTF. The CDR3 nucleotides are TGTGCCAGCAGCCGGGAGACAGGGAGGACCGGGGCCAACGTCCTGACTTTC.

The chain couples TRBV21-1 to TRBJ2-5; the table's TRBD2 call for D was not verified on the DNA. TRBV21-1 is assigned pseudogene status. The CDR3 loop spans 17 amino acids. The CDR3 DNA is TGTGCCAGCAGCAAAGAGGGTTCGGGGAAGTACCAAGAGACCCAGTACTTC. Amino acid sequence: CASSKEGSGKYQETQYF.